This T cell receptor beta chain was captured in a study of T cell responses to AZD1222 COVID-19 vaccine. Data came from immunoSEQ multiplex PCR; TCRdb stores just in-frame clones and leaves some out. The table records some 170,000 clones, roughly 90% of them present only once. V was trimmed by 3 bases and J by 2 bases, leaving 14 bases between them. Germline values: CDR1 MNHEY, CDR2 SVGEGT. This CDR3 is built from 16 residues. The material was peripheral blood, obtained 28 days after the second AZD1222 dose. This receptor was taken from an adult who received the AZD1222 COVID-19 vaccine. The chain links TRBV6-2 or TRBV6-3 to TRBJ1-3; D is unclear. DNA of the CDR3: TGTGCCAGCAGTTATACTTCGGACTTCCCTGGAAACACCATATATTTT. It translates to CASSYTSDFPGNTIYF.